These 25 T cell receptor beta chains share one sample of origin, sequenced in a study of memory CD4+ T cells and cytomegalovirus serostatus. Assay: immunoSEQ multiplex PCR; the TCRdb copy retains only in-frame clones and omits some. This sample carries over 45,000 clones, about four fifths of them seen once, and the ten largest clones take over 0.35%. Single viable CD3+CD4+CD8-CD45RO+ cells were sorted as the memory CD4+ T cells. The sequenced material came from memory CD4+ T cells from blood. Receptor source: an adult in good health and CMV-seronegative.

DNA of the CDR3: TGTGCCAGCAGCTCCGACAGGAGAACAGATACGCAGTATTTT. Amino acids: CASSSDRRTDTQYF. The rearrangement joins TRBV5-5 to TRBJ2-3; D may be TRBD1 (6 bases). This CDR3 has 14 residues. Germline CDR1 reads SGHKS; CDR2 reads YYEKEE (reference sequence). Trimming took 3 bases from V and 3 from J, leaving 11 bases between them.

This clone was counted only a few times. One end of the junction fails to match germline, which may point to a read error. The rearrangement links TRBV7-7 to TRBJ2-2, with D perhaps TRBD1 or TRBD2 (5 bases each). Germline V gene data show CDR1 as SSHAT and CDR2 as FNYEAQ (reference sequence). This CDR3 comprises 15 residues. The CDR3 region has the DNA TGTGCTAGCAGCTCCACCGAGGGGCGGGCCGGGGAGCTGTTTTTT. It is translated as CASSSTEGRAGELFF.

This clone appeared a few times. The CDR3 DNA is TGTGCCAGCAGGGAAGGTTTGAACACTGAAGCTTTCTTT. Protein product: CASREGLNTEAFF. The rearrangement uses TRBV11-1 and TRBJ1-1, with D hard to call. Germline V CDR1 and CDR2: SGHAT, FQDESV (reference sequence). CDR3 size: 13 residues. The V end was cut by 6 bases, the J end by 0 bases, with 8 bases between.

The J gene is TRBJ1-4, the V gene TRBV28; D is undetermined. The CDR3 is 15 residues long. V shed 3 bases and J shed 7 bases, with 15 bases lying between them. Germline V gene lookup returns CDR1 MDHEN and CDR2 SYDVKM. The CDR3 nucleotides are TGTGCCAGCAGTTTGGTTCGTCCTCAGCTTGAAAAACTGTTTTTT. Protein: CASSLVRPQLEKLFF.

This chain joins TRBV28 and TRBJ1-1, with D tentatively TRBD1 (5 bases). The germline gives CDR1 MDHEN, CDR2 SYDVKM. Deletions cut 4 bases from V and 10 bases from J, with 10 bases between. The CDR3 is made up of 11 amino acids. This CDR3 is CASSWGRGAFF. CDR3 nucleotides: TGTGCCAGCAGTTGGGGAAGGGGAGCTTTCTTT.

CDR3 in DNA: TGTGCCAGCAGCTTTTCAGTAGCGGGACCCGAGCAGTACTTC. Translated, it gives CASSFSVAGPEQYF. V is TRBV5-4 and J is TRBJ2-7, with 8 nucleotides matching TRBD2. V lost 2 bases and J lost 6; bases outside the gene matches: 7. Germline V gene sequence: CDR1 SGHNT, CDR2 YYREEE (reference sequence). This CDR3 is built from 14 residues.

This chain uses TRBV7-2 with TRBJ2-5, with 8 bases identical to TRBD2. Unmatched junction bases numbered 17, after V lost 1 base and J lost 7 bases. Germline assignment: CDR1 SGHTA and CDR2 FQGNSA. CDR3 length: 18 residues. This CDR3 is CASSLVVALAGGKTTQYF. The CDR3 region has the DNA TGTGCCAGCAGCTTAGTGGTTGCATTGGCGGGGGGAAAGACGACCCAGTACTTC.

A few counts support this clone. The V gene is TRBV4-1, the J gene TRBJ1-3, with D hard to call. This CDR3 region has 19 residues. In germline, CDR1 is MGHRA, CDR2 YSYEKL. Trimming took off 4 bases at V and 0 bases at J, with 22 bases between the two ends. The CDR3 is CASSPSALAVRLSGNTIYF. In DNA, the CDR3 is TGCGCCAGCAGCCCCTCGGCGTTGGCAGTTAGACTCTCTGGAAACACCATATATTTT.

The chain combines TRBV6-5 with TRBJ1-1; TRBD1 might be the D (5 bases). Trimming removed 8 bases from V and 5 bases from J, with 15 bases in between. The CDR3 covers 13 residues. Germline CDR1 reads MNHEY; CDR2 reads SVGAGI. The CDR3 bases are TGTGCCAGCTATTCCCCGGGGGGGACTGAAGCTTTCTTT. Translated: CASYSPGGTEAFF.

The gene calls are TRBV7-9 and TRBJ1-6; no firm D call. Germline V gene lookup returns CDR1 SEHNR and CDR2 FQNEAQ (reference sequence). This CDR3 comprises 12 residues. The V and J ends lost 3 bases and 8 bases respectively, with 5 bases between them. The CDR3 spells CASSFPYSPLHF. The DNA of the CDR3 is TGTGCCAGCAGCTTTCCGTATTCACCCCTCCACTTT. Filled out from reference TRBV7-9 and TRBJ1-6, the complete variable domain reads DTGVSQNPRHKITKRGQNVTFRCDPISEHNRLYWYRQTLGQGPEFLTYFQNEAQLEKSRLLSDRFSAERPKGSFSTLEIQRTEQGDSAMYLCASSFPYSPLHFGNGTRLTVT.

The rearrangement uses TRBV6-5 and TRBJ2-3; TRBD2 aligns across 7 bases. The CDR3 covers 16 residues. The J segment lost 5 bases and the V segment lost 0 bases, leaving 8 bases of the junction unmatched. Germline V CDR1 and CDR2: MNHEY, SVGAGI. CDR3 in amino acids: CASSYSTAGEGDTQYF. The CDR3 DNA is TGTGCCAGCAGTTACTCGACGGCGGGGGAAGGAGATACGCAGTATTTT.

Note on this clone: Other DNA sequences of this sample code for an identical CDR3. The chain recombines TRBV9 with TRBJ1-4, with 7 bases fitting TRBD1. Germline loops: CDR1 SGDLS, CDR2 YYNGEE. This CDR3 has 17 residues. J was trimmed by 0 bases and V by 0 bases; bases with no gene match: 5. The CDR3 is CASSVGTGRPTNEKLFF. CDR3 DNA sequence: TGTGCCAGCAGCGTAGGGACAGGTCGGCCAACTAATGAAAAACTGTTTTTT.

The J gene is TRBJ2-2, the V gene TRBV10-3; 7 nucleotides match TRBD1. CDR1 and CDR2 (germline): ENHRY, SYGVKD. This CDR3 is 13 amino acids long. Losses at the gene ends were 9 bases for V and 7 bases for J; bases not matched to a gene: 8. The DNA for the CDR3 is TGTGCCATTCAAACAGGGGCGGGCGGGGAGCTGTTTTTT. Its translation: CAIQTGAGGELFF.

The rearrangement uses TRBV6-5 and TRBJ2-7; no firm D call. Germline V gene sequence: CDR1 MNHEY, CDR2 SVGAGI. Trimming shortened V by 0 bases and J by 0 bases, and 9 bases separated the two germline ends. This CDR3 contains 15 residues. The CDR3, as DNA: TGTGCCAGCAGTTACTCAAGAGGCAGCTCCTACGAGCAGTACTTC. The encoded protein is CASSYSRGSSYEQYF.

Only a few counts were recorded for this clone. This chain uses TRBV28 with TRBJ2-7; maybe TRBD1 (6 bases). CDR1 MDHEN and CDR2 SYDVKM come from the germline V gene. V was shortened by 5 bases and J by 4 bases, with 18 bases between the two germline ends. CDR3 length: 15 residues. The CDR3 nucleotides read TGTGCCAGCAGTCCCCTACGACGCAGGGGATACGAGCAGTACTTC. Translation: CASSPLRRRGYEQYF.

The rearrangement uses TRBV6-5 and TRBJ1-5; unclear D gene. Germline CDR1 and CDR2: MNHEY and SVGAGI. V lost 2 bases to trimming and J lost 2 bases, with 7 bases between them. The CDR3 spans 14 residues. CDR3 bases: TGTGCCAGCAGTTACGGAGCGGGCAATCAGCCCCAGCATTTT. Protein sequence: CASSYGAGNQPQHF.

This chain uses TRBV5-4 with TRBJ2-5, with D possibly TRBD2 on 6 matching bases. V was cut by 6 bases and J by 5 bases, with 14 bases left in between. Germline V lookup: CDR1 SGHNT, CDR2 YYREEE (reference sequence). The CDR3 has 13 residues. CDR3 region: CASTLHSGETQYF. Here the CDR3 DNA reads TGTGCCAGCACCTTACATAGCGGTGAGACCCAGTACTTC.

As DNA, the CDR3 is TGTGCCAGCTCACCAGGGAGGGGAAGGAACACTGAAGCTTTCTTT. Translation gives CASSPGRGRNTEAFF. This chain joins TRBV18 and TRBJ1-1; D might be TRBD1 (5 bases). The germline V gene encodes CDR1 KGHSH and CDR2 LQKENI. The CDR3 sequence is 15 residues long. With 2 bases removed from V and 1 base from J, the gap between germline ends came to 11 bases.

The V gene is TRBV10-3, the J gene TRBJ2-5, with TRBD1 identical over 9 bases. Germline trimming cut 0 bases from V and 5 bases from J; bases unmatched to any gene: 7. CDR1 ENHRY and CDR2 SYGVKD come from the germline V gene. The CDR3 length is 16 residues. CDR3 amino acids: CAISESLTDRGETQYF. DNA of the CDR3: TGTGCCATCAGTGAGTCGCTTACCGACAGGGGGGAGACCCAGTACTTC.

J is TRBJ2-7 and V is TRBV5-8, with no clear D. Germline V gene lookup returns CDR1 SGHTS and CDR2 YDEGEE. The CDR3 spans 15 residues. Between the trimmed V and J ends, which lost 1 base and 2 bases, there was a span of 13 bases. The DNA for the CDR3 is TGTGCCAGCAGCTTGTCTGGCAGGAAAACCTACGAGCAGTACTTC. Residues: CASSLSGRKTYEQYF.

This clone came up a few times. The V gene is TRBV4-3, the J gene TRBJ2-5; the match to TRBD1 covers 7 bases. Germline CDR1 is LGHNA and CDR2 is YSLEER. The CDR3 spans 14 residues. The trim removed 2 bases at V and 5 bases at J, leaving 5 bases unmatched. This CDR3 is CASSQRQGVETQYF. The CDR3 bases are TGCGCCAGCAGCCAAAGACAGGGCGTCGAGACCCAGTACTTC.

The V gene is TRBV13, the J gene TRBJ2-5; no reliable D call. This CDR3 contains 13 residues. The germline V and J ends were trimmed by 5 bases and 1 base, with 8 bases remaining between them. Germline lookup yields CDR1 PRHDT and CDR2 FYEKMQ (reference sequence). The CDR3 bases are TGTGCCAGCAGCCCCCCCGCCCAAGAGACCCAGTACTTC. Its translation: CASSPPAQETQYF.

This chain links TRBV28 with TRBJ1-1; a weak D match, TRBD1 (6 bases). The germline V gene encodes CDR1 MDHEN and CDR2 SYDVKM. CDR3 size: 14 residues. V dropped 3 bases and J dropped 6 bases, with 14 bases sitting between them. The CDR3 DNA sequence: TGTGCCAGCAGTTTCCTACAGGGTTATTCTGAAGCTTTCTTT. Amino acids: CASSFLQGYSEAFF. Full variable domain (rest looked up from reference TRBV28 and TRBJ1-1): DVKVTQSSRYLVKRTGEKVFLECVQDMDHENMFWYRQDPGLGLRLIYFSYDVKMKEKGDIPEGYSVSREKKERFSLILESASTNQTSMYLCASSFLQGYSEAFFGQGTRLTVV.

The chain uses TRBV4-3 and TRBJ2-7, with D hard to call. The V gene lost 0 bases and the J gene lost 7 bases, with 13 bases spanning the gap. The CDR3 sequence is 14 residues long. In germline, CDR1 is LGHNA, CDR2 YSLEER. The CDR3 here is CASSQERRLGEQYF. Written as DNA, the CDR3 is TGCGCCAGCAGCCAAGAACGTCGGCTTGGGGAGCAGTACTTC.

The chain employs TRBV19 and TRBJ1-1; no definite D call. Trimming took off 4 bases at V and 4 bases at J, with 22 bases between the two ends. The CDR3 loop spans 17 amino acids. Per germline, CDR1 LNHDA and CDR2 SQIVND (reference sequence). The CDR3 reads CASSSLGPSLRGTEAFF. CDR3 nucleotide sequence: TGTGCCAGTAGTAGCCTTGGACCGTCTCTTCGGGGCACTGAAGCTTTCTTT.